A single sample is the source of the 15 T cell receptor beta chains below, sequenced in a study of metastatic and nonmetastatic thyroid tumors. MiXCR reprocessed the PCR reads for TCRdb. Of 25,000 to 35,000 clones listed, around 30% were seen once; the top ten hold about 32%. No patient had received any treatment before thyroid surgery. Sequenced sample: blood. The receptors stem from a female donor with papillary thyroid cancer or a benign thyroid nodule (not recorded which). Some clones in this sample may be carry-over from other donors' samples.

This clone was observed a handful of times. The chain uses TRBV12-1 and TRBJ2-1; the D call of TRBD2 is as the table states it, not checked on the DNA. TRBV12-1 is a listed pseudogene. This CDR3 is 16 amino acids long. DNA of the CDR3: TGTGCCAGCAGCTCGTCCCTGGGGGGAAGCGGGAGGGATCTGTTCTTC. It yields the protein CASSSSLGGSGRDLFF.

For this clone: One junction end does not reproduce the germline sequence, and a read error may be involved. The chain recombines TRBV5-4 with TRBJ2-2; perhaps TRBD2 as D (6 bases). Germline-derived CDR1 and CDR2 are SGHNT and YYREEE (reference sequence). The CDR3 extends over 18 amino acids. Here the CDR3 DNA reads TGTGCCAGCTGCTTTGGTACTAGCTGGAGTGCCAACATCGGGGAGCTGTTTTTT. As protein: CASCFGTSWSANIGELFF.

This clone turned up a few times. The chain employs TRBV2 and TRBJ2-7; 11 bases are shared with TRBD2. The CDR3 has 15 residues. From germline, CDR1 is SNHLY and CDR2 FYNNEI. V shed 5 bases, J shed 5 bases, and the junction held 8 bases outside the gene matches. This CDR3 reads CASSSSGRLGNEQYF. The CDR3 region has the DNA TGTGCCAGCAGTTCTAGCGGGAGGTTGGGCAACGAGCAGTACTTC.

This clone showed up many times. The chain couples TRBV6-1 to TRBJ2-1; D gene uncertain. The CDR3 length is 12 residues. Per germline, CDR1 MNHNS and CDR2 SASEGT. The V gene lost 5 bases and the J gene lost 7 bases, with 9 bases spanning the gap. The CDR3 sequence is CASSWDFNEQFF. The DNA of the CDR3 is TGTGCCAGCAGTTGGGATTTTAATGAGCAGTTCTTC.

The chain carries TRBV11-2 and TRBJ1-1, with D uncertain. The CDR3 has 16 amino acids. Trimming removed 0 bases at V and 0 bases at J, with 11 bases between. Per the germline V gene, CDR1 is SGHAT and CDR2 is FQNNGV. The chain's CDR3 is CASSLDRAAMNTEAFF. CDR3 nucleotides: TGTGCCAGCAGCTTAGATCGGGCAGCCATGAACACTGAAGCTTTCTTT.

This clone has a count of ten or more. The chain links TRBV7-2 to TRBJ1-1; D is possibly TRBD1 (5 bases). This CDR3 contains 15 residues. The germline V and J ends were trimmed by 5 bases and 4 bases, with 17 bases remaining between them. Germline V gives CDR1 SGHTA, CDR2 FQGNSA. The CDR3, as DNA: TGTGCCAGCAGCCCCTGGGGGGGTCAGGGCACTGAAGCTTTCTTT. The encoded protein is CASSPWGGQGTEAFF.

This clone was counted at least ten times. The chain recombines TRBV7-2 with TRBJ2-1; D not resolved. CDR3 length: 13 amino acids. Per germline, CDR1 SGHTA and CDR2 FQGNSA. Trimming took 1 base from V and 0 from J, leaving 1 base between them. CDR3 in amino acids: CASSLGSYNEQFF. The CDR3, as DNA: TGTGCCAGCAGCTTAGGCTCCTACAATGAGCAGTTCTTC.

This clone was counted many times. This chain links TRBV6-1 with TRBJ1-1; possibly TRBD1 for D (6 bases). V was pared by 7 bases and J by 0 bases, with 12 bases between. CDR3 length equals 14 residues. Germline values: CDR1 MNHNS, CDR2 SASEGT. The CDR3 bases are TGTGCCAGCACCGAGGGGGGTGTGAACACTGAAGCTTTCTTT. Translated: CASTEGGVNTEAFF.

The sample holds a few counts of this clone. This may come from a read error, since a much larger clone is one base off. The identical CDR3 is also encoded by other nucleotide sequences in the sample. This chain uses TRBV7-2 with TRBJ2-5, with TRBD1 matching 9 bases. V gave up 5 bases and J gave up 11 bases; unmatched junction bases: 9. CDR1 and CDR2 (germline): SGHTA, FQGNSA. CDR3 length: 13 amino acids. In DNA, the CDR3 is TGTGCCAGCAGCCCGGGACAGGGAGGTACGCAGTACTTC. This codes for CASSPGQGGTQYF.

With regard to this clone: Because the CDR3 is missing its conserved closing phenylalanine or tryptophan, this is likely a read error. The V call is TRBV27, the J call TRBJ1-5, with a possible D match to TRBD1 (5 bases). Germline V gene lookup returns CDR1 MNHEY and CDR2 SMNVEV (reference sequence). CDR3 size: 13 residues. Trimming removed 6 bases from V and 6 bases from J, with 12 bases in between. The CDR3 DNA reads TGTGCCAGCAGCTCTGGTGGGGGTCAGCCCCAGCATTTA. Encoded protein: CASSSGGGQPQHL.

This clone was detected only a few times. The chain couples TRBV25-1 to TRBJ1-3; no clear D. The germline V gene encodes CDR1 MGHDK and CDR2 SYGVNS. The CDR3 extends over 11 amino acids. V lost 4 bases and J lost 7, with 5 bases in between. The CDR3 nucleotides read TGTGCCAGCAGTGGGGCCAACACCATATATTTT. Translating it yields CASSGANTIYF.

This clone showed up just a few times. The DNA for the CDR3 is TGTGCCAGTAGTACAATTCACCCTAGGACAGGCTGGAATCAGCCCCAGCATTTT. Translating gives CASSTIHPRTGWNQPQHF. V usage is TRBV19 and J usage is TRBJ1-5; 7 bases fit TRBD1. The CDR3 is made up of 18 amino acids. V gave up 4 bases and J gave up 4 bases; unmatched junction bases: 16. The germline V gene has CDR1 LNHDA and CDR2 SQIVND (reference sequence).

V is TRBV11-2 and J is TRBJ1-1, with D uncertain. Germline V lookup: CDR1 SGHAT, CDR2 FQNNGV. The V gene lost 2 bases and the J gene lost 2 bases, with 6 bases spanning the gap. CDR3 length: 13 amino acids. The CDR3 nucleotides are TGTGCCAGCAGCTTATTATCTAACACTGAAGCTTTCTTT. Translating it yields CASSLLSNTEAFF.

Many counts were recorded for this clone. This chain connects TRBV20-1 to TRBJ2-3; TRBD1 might be the D (7 bases). The germline gives CDR1 DFQATT, CDR2 SNEGSKA (reference sequence). The CDR3 totals 18 residues. V lost 0 bases and J 5 bases, leaving 24 bases between the germline ends. The DNA of the CDR3 is TGCAGTGCTAGAGACGCGTCCCTCATACAGGGGAGGAAAGATACGCAGTATTTT. As protein: CSARDASLIQGRKDTQYF.

This clone was seen a few times. The chain carries TRBV18 and TRBJ2-7; no definite D call. Germline V gene sequence: CDR1 KGHSH, CDR2 LQKENI. The CDR3 consists of 13 residues. Trimming cost V 2 bases and J 7 bases, with 12 bases left between them. The CDR3 is CASSPVSVREQYF. CDR3 coding DNA: TGTGCCAGCTCACCAGTCTCCGTTAGGGAGCAGTACTTC.